The sequence of this T cell receptor beta chain was determined in a study of cytomegalovirus exposure and HLA in healthy donors (dated by TCRdb to about 2017). About the full investigation: According to an earlier analysis of 587 of the donors, about 190 million T cells yielded 90 million to 140 million unique TCR beta sequences and about 280 Gb of sequence data. An early release that covered around 590 HLA-typed donors contained approximately 300 gigabases of sequencing data and around 85 million unique TCR sequences. Among the roughly 390 genotyped donors, roughly 80% belonged to the genetic ancestry cluster associated with self-reported Caucasian donors. The study aimed to test whether cataloging public T cell receptors could reveal signatures of past pathogen exposure. The study used immunosequencing to profile the T cell repertoires of approximately 640 subjects and linked those repertoires to cytomegalovirus serostatus. Along with the approximately 700-subject first cohort, a separate validation cohort of some 130 different subjects was used. To predict cytomegalovirus infection status, the study combined high-throughput TCR immunosequencing, statistical association of individual TCRs with disease status, and machine learning. To study patterns of TCR occurrence, a later analysis re-analyzed previously published TCR beta repertoires from hundreds of donors and added high-resolution HLA genotyping. Rather than drawing on any new phenotypic data, the later analysis identified candidate immune exposures from TCR beta sequences and the way those sequences occurred across donors. To decide whether each TCR beta V gene segment behaved as functional or pseudogenic, an earlier analysis of several hundred of the donors relied on high-throughput TCR beta sequencing. Donor age, sex, ethnicity and CMV serostatus were compiled together with the repertoire data. A later genetic analysis used genome-wide SNP genotypes for about 55% of the 666 donors, treating that subset as a discovery cohort. Every repertoire in the discovery cohort had been generated on one and the same sequencing platform. Both class I and class II loci were covered by HLA typing, at four-digit resolution. Typing coverage varied by locus: roughly 629-630 donors for A, B, C, DRB1 and DQB1; about 520 for DQA1; about 600 for DPA1; fewer than 480 for DPB1. Several DR-DQ haplotypes were treated as single units for association and clustering because of strong linkage in the cohort. Among 398 genotyped donors of the cohort, an average of around 250,000 unique TCR beta nucleotide sequences was sequenced per donor, of which 15% to 20% were non-productive. What the research found in general, with its limitations: Most TCR sequences were seen in very few donors, while some public TCRs were found in many individuals. A further reported finding was that TCR beta sequences accurately predicted the HLA-A and HLA-B alleles for most subjects in the first cohort. Correlated functional status among segregating V segments might reflect linkage disequilibrium, but an unknown experimental factor could not be ruled out. Because counts were too low, roughly 18 rarely observed V segments, including chromosome 9 orphons, were left out of the earlier analysis of 587 of the donors. In a later analysis, most CMV-associated TCR beta chains were found to appear HLA-restricted, with HLA associations seemingly driven largely by CMV exposure. Broadly in line with IMGT annotations, most TCR beta V segments showed up in productive rearrangements about 87% or about 30% of the time in an earlier analysis of a few hundred of the donors. Three of the identified cytomegalovirus-associated TCR beta chains were confirmed in vitro to be specific for cytomegalovirus antigens. The classifier was reported to diagnose cytomegalovirus status with high specificity and sensitivity in both the original and validation cohorts. At a false discovery rate of 0.05, a later analysis linked 16,951 TCR beta sequences to specific HLA alleles. In a later genetic analysis, a missense DCLRE1C variant was associated with V-gene and J-gene trimming of TCR beta chains, and the association was replicated in an independent cohort. CMV serostatus was the only immune exposure information available for the cohort. A group of highly shared sequence variants was considered likely to be a technical artifact of the sequencing pipeline. The authors suggested that the approach could potentially be generalized to other disease states and immunological phenotypes. In this cohort, only TCR beta chains were sequenced, and detectable features were limited by the absence of alpha or paired-chain data. Roughly uniform sequencing depth across donors was assumed in presence/absence analyses, although this assumption may not hold. According to a later genetic analysis, donors in an Asian-associated ancestry cluster had fewer N-insertions in productive TCRs than the roughly 660-donor mean. In a later analysis, HLA-associated TCR beta chains were found to be more clonally expanded and to have lower generation probabilities than equally common non-associated chains. In a later analysis, several top co-occurrence clusters were reported to appear linked to parvovirus B19, influenza, CMV and Epstein-Barr virus. Because the 87-base-pair reads could not distinguish some IMGT-functional V segments, including TRBV6-2 and TRBV6-3, those segments were excluded. A total of roughly 160 TCR beta chains were listed by the study as associated with cytomegalovirus. Strong co-occurrence of HLA alleles, especially DR and DQ, made assigning TCR associations to individual alleles difficult. According to a later analysis, TCR association rates differed among HLA loci, with DRB1 alleles showing the most associated TCRs and HLA-C alleles showing the fewest. Because HLA typing was missing for some donors at each locus, association tests included only the typed subset.

The germline V gene specifies SGHRS as CDR1 and YFSETQ as CDR2. The cysteine opens and the phenylalanine closes a CDR3 of 14 amino acids. CDR3 DNA only is kept here, 42 bases in frame from base 1. A distance of 10 bases separates the germline ends of V and J, which lose 2 bases and 2 bases respectively. Details on this clone: This receptor's antigen is unknown. Base qualities were left out, and no much larger clone turns up one base away.

The library was made by the immunoSEQ multiplex PCR assay. A mixture of 60 forward primers for TCR Vbeta segments and 13 reverse primers for TCR Jbeta segments was used in the multiplex PCR. A multiplex PCR assay on genomic DNA amplified the CDR3 region of rearranged TCR beta genes. Amplified TCR beta libraries were sequenced as 87-base-pair reads on the Illumina HiSeq System. The paper's data handling went like this. In a later analysis, tens of millions of unique TCR beta chains were counted across the 650 to 700 repertoires, and around 10 million of these chains were shared by at least two donors. Raw reads were error-corrected and collapsed into unique sequences by a nearest-neighbor algorithm in which closely related sequences were merged to remove PCR and sequencing errors. CDR3 sequences were aligned to IMGT reference sequences to assign V, D and J gene segments. For a sequence to be retained, a match of at least six nucleotides was required to both a V gene segment and a J gene segment. A rearrangement was called productive if the CDR3 had no stop codons and remained in frame with V and J, and every other rearrangement was called non-productive. CDR3 was defined according to IMGT convention as the region running from the second conserved V-encoded cysteine to the conserved J-encoded phenylalanine. In an earlier analysis of around 540 of the donors, sequences lacking an unambiguous match to a single V gene segment were excluded. An earlier analysis of several hundred of the donors called V segments functional above 56.7% productive rearrangements and segregating when the between-donor standard deviation exceeded 5%. A statistical classification framework was built for diagnosing cytomegalovirus status from the catalog of TCR beta chain sequences. A later analysis assigned V and J genes by comparing TCR nucleotide sequences with IMGT/GENE-DB human TR gene sequences. A later analysis assigned CDR3 sequences and most-parsimonious VDJ recombination scenarios with the TCRdist pipeline. In a later analysis, each TCR beta chain was defined by its CDR3 amino acid sequence together with its V-gene family, and reads lacking a unique V-gene family were excluded. As a way to deal with suspected cross-contamination and a sequencing artifact, a later analysis dropped hundreds of nucleotide sequences that were highly shared and had low generation probability. In a later analysis, a clonal expansion index was calculated for each public chain from normalized within-repertoire ranks of inferred template counts. A later analysis computed generation probabilities with a VDJ recombination model fitted to out-of-frame rearrangements, and checked the results against IGoR. A later analysis scored TCR-TCR, TCR-HLA and TCR-CMV co-occurrence with hypergeometric tests, applying a repertoire-size bias correction to TCR pairs. False discovery rates were estimated in a later analysis by permuting HLA or CMV assignments 20 times. In a later analysis, co-occurring TCRs were grouped using DBSCAN, and TCRdist sequence similarity was added for clustering within HLA-allele-positive subsets. For co-occurrence clustering, repertoires with fewer than 30,000 or more than 120,000 public chains were excluded, along with 4 to 6 repertoires with anomalous nucleotide sharing. Entries here come from immuneACCESS through TCRdb and include only in-frame sequences with V and J called. Some clones fail to appear in such tables; in the studies checked, an unresolved V gene covers under half of the shortfall, and the cause of the remainder is unknown. V, J and clone size derive from that table, while D and trimming were established from the DNA sequence. In this sample the table shows some 150,000 clones, about 71% of which occur a single time. The leading ten clones occupy 2.8% of the sample.

In total, approximately 700 healthy bone marrow donors made up the cohort. All cohort members were sampled while nominally healthy, although unrecorded immune exposures were likely present. The donor was CMV seronegative and was included in the group of a few hundred seronegative cohort members. A peripheral blood sample was collected from each donor, and TCR beta sequencing was performed on peripheral blood mononuclear cells. The Qiagen DNeasy Blood Extraction Kit was used to extract genomic DNA from the blood cell samples. The rearrangement joined TRBV5-1 to TRBJ2-5; the D gene remains uncertain. This clonotype originated in a woman aged 25-40 years in good health and CMV-seronegative. Source material: PBMCs. The base sequence is TGCGCCAGCAGCTTAGGAGCAGAACAAGAGACCCAGTACTTC. It encodes CASSLGAEQETQYF.